Sequencing of this T cell receptor (beta chain) was carried out in a study of blood T cell repertoires in COVID-19. CDR1 is LNHNV, CDR2 YYDKDF, per germline (reference sequence). The CDR3 is 15 amino acids. Trimming took 1 base from V and 7 from J; bases not matched to a gene: 6. Profiled with immunoSEQ multiplex PCR; TCRdb holds only in-frame clones, not every one. Here the sample spans around 200,000 clones, roughly 84% being singletons. This chain links TRBV15 with TRBJ1-4, with 7 positions matching TRBD1. The specimen sequenced was PBMCs or T cells enriched from blood (not recorded which). This receptor was obtained from a woman aged 30 to 39 who had recovered from COVID-19. Written as DNA, the CDR3 is TGTGCCACCAGCAGAGGGGGACAGAACGCTGAAAAACTGTTTTTT. Its translation is CATSRGGQNAEKLFF. Full variable domain (missing parts from reference TRBV15 and TRBJ1-4): DAMVIQNPRYQVTQFGKPVTLSCSQTLNHNVMYWYQQKSSQAPKLLFHYYDKDFNNEADTPDNFQSRRPNTSFCFLDIRSPGLGDTAMYLCATSRGGQNAEKLFFGSGTQLSVL.